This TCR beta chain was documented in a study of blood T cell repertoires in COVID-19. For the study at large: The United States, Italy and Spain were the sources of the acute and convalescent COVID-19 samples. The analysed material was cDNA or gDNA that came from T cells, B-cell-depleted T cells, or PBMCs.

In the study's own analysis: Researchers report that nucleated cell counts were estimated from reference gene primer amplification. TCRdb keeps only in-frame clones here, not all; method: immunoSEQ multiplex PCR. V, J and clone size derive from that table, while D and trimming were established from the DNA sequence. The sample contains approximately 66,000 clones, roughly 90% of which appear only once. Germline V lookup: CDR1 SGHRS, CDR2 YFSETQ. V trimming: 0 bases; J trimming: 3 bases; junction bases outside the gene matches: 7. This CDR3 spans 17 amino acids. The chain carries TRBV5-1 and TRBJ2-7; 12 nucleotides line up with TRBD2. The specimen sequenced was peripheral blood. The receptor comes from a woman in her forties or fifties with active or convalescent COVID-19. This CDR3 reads CASSLVLAGGPGYEQYF. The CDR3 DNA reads TGCGCCAGCAGCTTGGTCCTAGCGGGAGGGCCGGGCTACGAGCAGTACTTC.